This T cell receptor (beta chain) was obtained from a study of blood T cell repertoires in COVID-19. This CDR3 is built from 14 residues. Germline values: CDR1 SGHDT, CDR2 YYEEEE. V trimming: 3 bases; J trimming: 1 base; junction bases outside the gene matches: 3. The repertoire was sequenced with immunoSEQ multiplex PCR; TCRdb's copy has only in-frame clones and lacks some. The repertoire holds about 96,000 clones, with roughly 90% as singletons. The clonotype comes from a human donor with COVID-19, enrolled during active disease. The donor label of this sample is uncertain. The specimen sequenced was peripheral blood. The gene calls are TRBV5-6 and TRBJ2-7, with TRBD1 matching over 8 bases. CDR3 DNA sequence: TGTGCCAGCAGCTCCGGGACAGGTTCCTACGAGCAGTACTTC. Its protein product is CASSSGTGSYEQYF.